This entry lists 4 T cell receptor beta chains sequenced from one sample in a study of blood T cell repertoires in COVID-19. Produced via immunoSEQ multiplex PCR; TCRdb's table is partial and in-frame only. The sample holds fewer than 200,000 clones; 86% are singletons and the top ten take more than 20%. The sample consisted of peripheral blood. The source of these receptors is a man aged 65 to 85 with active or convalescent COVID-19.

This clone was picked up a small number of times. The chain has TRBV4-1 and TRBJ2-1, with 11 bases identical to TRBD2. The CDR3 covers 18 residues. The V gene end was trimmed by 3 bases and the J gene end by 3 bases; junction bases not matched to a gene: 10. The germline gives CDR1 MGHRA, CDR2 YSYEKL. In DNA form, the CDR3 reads TGCGCCAGCAGCCACTTACAACTAGCGGGAGAGATCTACAATGAGCAGTTCTTC. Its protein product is CASSHLQLAGEIYNEQFF.

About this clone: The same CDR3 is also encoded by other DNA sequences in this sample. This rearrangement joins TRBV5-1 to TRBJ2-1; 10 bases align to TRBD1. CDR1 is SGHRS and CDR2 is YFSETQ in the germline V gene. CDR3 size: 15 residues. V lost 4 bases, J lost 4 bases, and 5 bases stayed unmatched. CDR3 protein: CASSEPGQGYNEQFF. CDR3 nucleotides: TGCGCCAGCAGCGAACCGGGACAGGGGTACAATGAGCAGTTCTTC.

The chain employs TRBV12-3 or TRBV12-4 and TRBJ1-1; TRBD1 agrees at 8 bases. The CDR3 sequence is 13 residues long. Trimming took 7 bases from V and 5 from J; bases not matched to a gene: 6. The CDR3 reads CASTPTGVTEAFF. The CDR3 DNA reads TGTGCCAGCACTCCGACAGGGGTTACTGAAGCTTTCTTT.

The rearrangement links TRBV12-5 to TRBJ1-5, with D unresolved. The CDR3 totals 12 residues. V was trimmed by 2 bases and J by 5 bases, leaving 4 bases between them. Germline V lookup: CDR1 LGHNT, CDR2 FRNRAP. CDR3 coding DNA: TGTGCTAGTGGTTTGACACATCAGCCCCAGCATTTT. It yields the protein CASGLTHQPQHF. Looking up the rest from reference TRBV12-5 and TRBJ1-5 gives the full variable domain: DARVTQTPRHKVTEMGQEVTMRCQPILGHNTVFWYRQTMMQGLELLAYFRNRAPLDDSGMPKDRFSAEMPDATLATLKIQPSEPRDSAVYFCASGLTHQPQHFGDGTRLSIL.